This TCR beta chain was retrieved from a study of T-cell memory formation after mild COVID-19. This CDR3 spans 16 amino acids. From the 5' RACE reads, TCRdb called clonotypes with MiXCR, one entry per CDR3 protein. The table records under 85,000 distinct CDR3 sequences, over 11% of them present only once. Sequencing was performed on PBMCs or a T cell subset sorted from them (not recorded which). This receptor was taken from an adult woman who had mild COVID-19 (a few samples of this study predate the infection). Cell type and time point are not known. The J gene is TRBJ2-2, the V gene TRBV21-1; the D call TRBD1 from the table was never checked on the DNA. TRBV21-1 is annotated as a pseudogene. The CDR3 reads CASSKAATGLTGELFF. CDR3 DNA: TGTGCCAGCAGCAAAGCGGCGACAGGGCTCACCGGGGAGCTGTTTTTT.